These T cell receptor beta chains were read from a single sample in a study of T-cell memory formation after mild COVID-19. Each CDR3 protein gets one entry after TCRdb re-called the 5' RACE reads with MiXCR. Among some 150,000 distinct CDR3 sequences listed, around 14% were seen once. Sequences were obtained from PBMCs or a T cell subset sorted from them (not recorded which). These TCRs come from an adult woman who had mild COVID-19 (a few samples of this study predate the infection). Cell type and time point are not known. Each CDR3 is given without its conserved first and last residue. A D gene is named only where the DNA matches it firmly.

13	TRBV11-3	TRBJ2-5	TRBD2	ASSLRTSGGETQY
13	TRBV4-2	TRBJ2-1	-	ASSQATLPYNEQF
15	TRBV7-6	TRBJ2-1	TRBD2	ASSLDLAGGENNEQF
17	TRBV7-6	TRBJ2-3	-	ASSLGVVEDGKLTDTQY
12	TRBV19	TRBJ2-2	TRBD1	ATKGTGGFGELF
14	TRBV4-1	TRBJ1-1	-	ASSPDRSVLNTEAF
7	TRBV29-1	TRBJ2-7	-	SVAAEQY
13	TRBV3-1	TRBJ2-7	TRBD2	ASSGRGGQLYEQY
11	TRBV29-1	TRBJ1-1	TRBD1	SLRTGMNTEAF
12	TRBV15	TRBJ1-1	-	ATSRDHQGTEAF
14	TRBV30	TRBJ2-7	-	AWSAGTEDYSYEQY
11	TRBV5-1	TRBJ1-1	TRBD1	ASSPQGATEAF
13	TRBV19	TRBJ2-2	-	AKELYRTNTGELF
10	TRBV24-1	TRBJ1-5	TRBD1	ATNRGNQPQH
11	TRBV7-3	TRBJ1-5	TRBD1	ARTGGSGQPQH
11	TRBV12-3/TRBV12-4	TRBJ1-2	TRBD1	ASRPDRVNGYT
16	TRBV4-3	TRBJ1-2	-	ASSRLARDVPLNYGYT
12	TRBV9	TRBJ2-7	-	ASSGAALSNEQY
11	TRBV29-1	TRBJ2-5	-	SGESGIQETQY
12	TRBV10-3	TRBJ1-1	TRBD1	AISTTGVGTEAF
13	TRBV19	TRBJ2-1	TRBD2	ASTLSGIPYNEQF
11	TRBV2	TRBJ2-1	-	ASSESLAPEQF
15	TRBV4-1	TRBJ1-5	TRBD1	ASSQDGGGRVNQPQH
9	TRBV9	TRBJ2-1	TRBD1	ASSEGAEQF
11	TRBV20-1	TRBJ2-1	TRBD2	SARSSAGPEQF
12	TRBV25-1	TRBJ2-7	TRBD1	ASSDGTVDSEQY
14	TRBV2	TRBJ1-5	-	ASSKGVGPLNQPQH
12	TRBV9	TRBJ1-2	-	ASSVATGGGGYT
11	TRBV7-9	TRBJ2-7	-	ASSLATSYEQY
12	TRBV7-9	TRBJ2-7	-	ASSLAGQTYEQY
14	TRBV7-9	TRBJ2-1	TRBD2	ASSTTLAGVNNEQF
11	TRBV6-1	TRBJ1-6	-	ASTGGVWLALH
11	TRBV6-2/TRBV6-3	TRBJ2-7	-	ATTLGTTYEQY
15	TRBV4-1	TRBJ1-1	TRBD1	ASSPTNLQGMNTEAF
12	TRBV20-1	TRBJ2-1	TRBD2	SARDLAGANEQF
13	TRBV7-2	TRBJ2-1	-	ASSLGVSSYNEQF
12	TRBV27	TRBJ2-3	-	ASTPGGILYTQY
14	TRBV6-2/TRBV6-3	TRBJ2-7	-	ASSYSAGPGSYEQY
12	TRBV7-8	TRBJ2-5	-	ASSLPVLQETQY
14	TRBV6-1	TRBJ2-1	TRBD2	ASRPGTSGGGYEQF
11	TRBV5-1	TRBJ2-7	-	ASSFELSYEQY
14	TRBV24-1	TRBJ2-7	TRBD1	ATSDQGTGNSYEQY
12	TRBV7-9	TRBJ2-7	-	ASSLTGPNYEQY
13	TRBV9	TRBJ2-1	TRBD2	ASSVEREGRHEQF